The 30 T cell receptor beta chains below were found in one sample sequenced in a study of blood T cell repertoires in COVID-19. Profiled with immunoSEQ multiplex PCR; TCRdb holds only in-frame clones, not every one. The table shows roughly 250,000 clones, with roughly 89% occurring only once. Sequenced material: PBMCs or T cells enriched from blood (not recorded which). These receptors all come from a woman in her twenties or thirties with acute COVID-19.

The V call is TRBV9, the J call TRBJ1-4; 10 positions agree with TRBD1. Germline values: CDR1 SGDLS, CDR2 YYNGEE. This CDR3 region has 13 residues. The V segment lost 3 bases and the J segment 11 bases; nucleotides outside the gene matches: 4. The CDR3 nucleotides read TGTGCCAGCAGCGAGGCGACAGGGGGCAAACTGTTTTTT. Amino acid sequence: CASSEATGGKLFF.

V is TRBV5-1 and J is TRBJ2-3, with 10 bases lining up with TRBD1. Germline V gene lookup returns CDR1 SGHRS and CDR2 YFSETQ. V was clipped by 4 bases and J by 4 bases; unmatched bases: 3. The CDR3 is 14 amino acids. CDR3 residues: CASSKGQGADTQYF. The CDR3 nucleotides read TGCGCCAGCAGCAAAGGACAGGGGGCAGATACGCAGTATTTT.

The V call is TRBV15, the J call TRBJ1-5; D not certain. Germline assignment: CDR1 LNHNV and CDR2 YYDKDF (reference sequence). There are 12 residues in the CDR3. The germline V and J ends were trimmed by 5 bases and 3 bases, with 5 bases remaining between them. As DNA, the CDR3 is TGTGCCACCAGCGTAGACAATCAGCCCCAGCATTTT. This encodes CATSVDNQPQHF.

CDR3 protein: CSVQTNEKLFF. The CDR3 DNA sequence: TGCAGCGTACAAACTAATGAAAAACTGTTTTTT. V and J are TRBV29-1 and TRBJ1-4; no clear D. Germline CDR1 and CDR2: SQVTM and ANQGSEA. Trimming removed 6 bases from V and 1 base from J, with 3 bases in between. The CDR3 consists of 11 residues. Complete variable domain (other parts from reference TRBV29-1 and TRBJ1-4): SAVISQKPSRDICQRGTSLTIQCQVDSQVTMMFWYRQQPGQSLTLIATANQGSEATYESGFVIDKFPISRPNLTFSTLTVSNMSPEDSSIYLCSVQTNEKLFFGSGTQLSVL.

CDR3 coding DNA: TGCGCCAGCAGCTTGGGGGCAGGGGACGTCAATCAGCCCCAGCATTTT. Its translation: CASSLGAGDVNQPQHF. The chain recombines TRBV5-1 with TRBJ1-5, with a tentative D call TRBD1 (6 bases). The ends were cut back, 0 bases at V and 3 bases at J, with 13 bases in the middle. The length of the CDR3 is 16 residues. Germline V gives CDR1 SGHRS, CDR2 YFSETQ.

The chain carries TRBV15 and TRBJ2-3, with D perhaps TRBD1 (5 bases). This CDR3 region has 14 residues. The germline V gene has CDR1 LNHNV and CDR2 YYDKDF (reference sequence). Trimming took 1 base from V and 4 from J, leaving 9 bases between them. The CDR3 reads CATSRASGSDTQYF. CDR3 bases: TGTGCCACCAGCAGAGCATCAGGGTCAGATACGCAGTATTTT. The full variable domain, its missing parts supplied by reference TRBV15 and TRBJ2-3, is DAMVIQNPRYQVTQFGKPVTLSCSQTLNHNVMYWYQQKSSQAPKLLFHYYDKDFNNEADTPDNFQSRRPNTSFCFLDIRSPGLGDTAMYLCATSRASGSDTQYFGPGTRLTVL.

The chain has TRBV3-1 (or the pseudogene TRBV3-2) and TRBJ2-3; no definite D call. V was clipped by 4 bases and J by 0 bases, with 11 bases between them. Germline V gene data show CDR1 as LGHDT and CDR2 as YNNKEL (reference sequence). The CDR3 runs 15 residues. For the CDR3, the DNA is TGTGCCAGCAGCCGCAAGCCATATAGCACAGATACGCAGTATTTT. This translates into CASSRKPYSTDTQYF.

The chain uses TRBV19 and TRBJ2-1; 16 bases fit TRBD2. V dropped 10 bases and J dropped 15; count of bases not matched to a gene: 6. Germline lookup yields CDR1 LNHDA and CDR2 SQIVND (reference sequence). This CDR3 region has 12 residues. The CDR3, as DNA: TGTGCCACCGGGACTAGCGGGGGGGCACCGTTCTTC. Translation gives CATGTSGGAPFF.

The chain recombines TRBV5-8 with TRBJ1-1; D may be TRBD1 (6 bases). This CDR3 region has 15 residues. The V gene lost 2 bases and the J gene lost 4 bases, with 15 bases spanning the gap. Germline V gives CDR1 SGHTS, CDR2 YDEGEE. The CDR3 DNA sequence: TGTGCCAGCAGCTTTGGGAACAGGGATGTCACTGAAGCTTTCTTT. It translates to CASSFGNRDVTEAFF.

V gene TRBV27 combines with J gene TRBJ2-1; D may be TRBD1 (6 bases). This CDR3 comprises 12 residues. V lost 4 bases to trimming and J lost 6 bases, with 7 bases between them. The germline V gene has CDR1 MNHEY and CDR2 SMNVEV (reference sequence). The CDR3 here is CASSSQGNEQFF. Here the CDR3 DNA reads TGTGCCAGCAGTTCACAGGGCAATGAGCAGTTCTTC.

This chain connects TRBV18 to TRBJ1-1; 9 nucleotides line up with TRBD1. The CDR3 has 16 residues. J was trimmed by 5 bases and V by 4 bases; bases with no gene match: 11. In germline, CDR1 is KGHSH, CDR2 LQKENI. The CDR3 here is CASSQGQGESGTEAFF. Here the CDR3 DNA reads TGTGCCAGCTCACAGGGACAGGGTGAGAGTGGGACTGAAGCTTTCTTT.

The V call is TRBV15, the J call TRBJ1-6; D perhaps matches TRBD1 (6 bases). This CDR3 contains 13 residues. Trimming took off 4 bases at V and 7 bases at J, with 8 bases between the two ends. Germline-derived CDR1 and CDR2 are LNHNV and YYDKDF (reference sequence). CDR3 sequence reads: CATSITGNSPLHF. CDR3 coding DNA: TGTGCCACCAGCATTACAGGGAATTCACCCCTCCACTTT.

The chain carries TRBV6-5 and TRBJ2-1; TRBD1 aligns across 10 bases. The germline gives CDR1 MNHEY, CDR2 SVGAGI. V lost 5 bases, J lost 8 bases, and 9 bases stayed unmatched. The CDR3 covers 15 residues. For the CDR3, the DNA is TGTGCCAGCAGTAGCGGGACAGGGGAGATCGATGAGCAGTTCTTC. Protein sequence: CASSSGTGEIDEQFF.

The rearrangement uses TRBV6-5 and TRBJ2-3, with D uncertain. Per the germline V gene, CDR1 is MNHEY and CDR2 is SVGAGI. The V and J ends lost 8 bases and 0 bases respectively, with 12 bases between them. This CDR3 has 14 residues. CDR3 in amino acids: CASCISSSTDTQYF. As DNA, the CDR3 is TGTGCCAGCTGTATATCCTCTAGCACAGATACGCAGTATTTT.

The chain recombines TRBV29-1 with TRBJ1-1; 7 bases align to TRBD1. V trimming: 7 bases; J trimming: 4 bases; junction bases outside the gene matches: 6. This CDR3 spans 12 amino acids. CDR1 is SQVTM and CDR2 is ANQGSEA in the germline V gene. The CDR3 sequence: CSAETGITEAFF. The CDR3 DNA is TGCAGCGCTGAGACAGGGATCACTGAAGCTTTCTTT.

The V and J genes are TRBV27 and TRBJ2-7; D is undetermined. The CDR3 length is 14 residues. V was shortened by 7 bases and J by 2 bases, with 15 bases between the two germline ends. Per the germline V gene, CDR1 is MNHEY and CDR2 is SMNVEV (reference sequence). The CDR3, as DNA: TGTGCCAGCACCCCTTCCCCTGGCCCCTACGAGCAGTACTTC. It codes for CASTPSPGPYEQYF.

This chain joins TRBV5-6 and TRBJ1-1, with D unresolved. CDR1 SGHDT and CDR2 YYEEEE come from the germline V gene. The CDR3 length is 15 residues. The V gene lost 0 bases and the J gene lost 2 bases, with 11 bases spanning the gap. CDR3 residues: CASSLAGIRNTEAFF. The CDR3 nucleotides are TGTGCCAGCAGCTTGGCGGGGATCAGAAACACTGAAGCTTTCTTT.

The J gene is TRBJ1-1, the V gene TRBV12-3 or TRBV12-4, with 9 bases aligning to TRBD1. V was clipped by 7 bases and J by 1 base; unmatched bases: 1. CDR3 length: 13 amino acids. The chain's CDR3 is CASKDRGNTEAFF. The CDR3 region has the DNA TGTGCCAGCAAGGACAGGGGGAACACTGAAGCTTTCTTT.

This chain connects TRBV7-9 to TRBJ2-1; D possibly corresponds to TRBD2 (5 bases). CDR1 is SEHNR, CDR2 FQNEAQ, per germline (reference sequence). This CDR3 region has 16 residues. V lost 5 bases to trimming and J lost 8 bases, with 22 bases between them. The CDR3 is CASSQDLRRGVDEQFF. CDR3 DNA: TGTGCCAGCAGCCAGGACTTACGACGTGGAGTCGATGAGCAGTTCTTC. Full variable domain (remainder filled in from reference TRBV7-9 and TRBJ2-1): DTGVSQNPRHKITKRGQNVTFRCDPISEHNRLYWYRQTLGQGPEFLTYFQNEAQLEKSRLLSDRFSAERPKGSFSTLEIQRTEQGDSAMYLCASSQDLRRGVDEQFFGPGTRLTVL.

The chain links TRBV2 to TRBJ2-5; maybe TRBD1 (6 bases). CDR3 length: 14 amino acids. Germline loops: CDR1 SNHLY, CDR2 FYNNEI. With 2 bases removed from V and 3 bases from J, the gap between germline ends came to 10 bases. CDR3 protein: CASSEPSGEETQYF. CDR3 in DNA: TGTGCCAGCAGTGAACCTTCAGGGGAAGAGACCCAGTACTTC.

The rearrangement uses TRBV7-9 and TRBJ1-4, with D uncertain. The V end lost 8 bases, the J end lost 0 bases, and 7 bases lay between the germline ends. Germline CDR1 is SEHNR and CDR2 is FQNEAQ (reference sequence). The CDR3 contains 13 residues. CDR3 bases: TGTGCCAGCTCCGGGACAACTAATGAAAAACTGTTTTTT. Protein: CASSGTTNEKLFF.

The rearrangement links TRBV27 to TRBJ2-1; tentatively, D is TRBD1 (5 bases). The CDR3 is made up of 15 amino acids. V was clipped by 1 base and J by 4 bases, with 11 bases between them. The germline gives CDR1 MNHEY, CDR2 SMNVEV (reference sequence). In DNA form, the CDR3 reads TGTGCCAGCAGTTTATTCTCGCAGGGTTACAATGAGCAGTTCTTC. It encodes CASSLFSQGYNEQFF.

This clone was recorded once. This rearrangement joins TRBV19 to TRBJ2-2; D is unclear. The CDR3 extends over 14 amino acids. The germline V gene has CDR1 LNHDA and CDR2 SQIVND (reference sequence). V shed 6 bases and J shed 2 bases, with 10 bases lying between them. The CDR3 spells CASREEANTGELFF. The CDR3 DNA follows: TGTGCCAGTAGGGAAGAGGCCAACACCGGGGAGCTGTTTTTT.

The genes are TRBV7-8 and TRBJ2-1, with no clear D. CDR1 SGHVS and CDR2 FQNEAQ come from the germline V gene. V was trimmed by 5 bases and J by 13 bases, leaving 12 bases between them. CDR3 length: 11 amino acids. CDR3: CASSKDTSQFF. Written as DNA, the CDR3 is TGTGCCAGCAGCAAAGACACTTCACAGTTCTTC.

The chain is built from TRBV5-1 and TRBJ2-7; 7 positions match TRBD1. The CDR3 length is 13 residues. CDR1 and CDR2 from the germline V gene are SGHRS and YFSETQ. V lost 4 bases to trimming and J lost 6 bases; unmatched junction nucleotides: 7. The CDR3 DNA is TGCGCCAGCAGCCCGGGAAGACAGGGCGAGCAGTACTTC. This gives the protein CASSPGRQGEQYF.

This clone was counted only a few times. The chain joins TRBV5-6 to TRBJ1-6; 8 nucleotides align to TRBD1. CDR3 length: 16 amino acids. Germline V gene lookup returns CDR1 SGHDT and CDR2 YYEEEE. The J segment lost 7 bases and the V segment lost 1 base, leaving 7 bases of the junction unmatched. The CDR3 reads CASSLSPGGENSPLHF. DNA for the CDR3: TGTGCCAGCAGCTTGTCCCCAGGGGGCGAGAATTCACCCCTCCACTTT.

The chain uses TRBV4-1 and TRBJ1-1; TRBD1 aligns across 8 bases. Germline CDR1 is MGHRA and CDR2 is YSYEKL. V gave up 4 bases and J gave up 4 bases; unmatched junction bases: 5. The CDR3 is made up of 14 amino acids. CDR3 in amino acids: CASSLRTGGTEAFF. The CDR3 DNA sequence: TGCGCCAGCAGCCTCCGAACAGGGGGCACTGAAGCTTTCTTT.

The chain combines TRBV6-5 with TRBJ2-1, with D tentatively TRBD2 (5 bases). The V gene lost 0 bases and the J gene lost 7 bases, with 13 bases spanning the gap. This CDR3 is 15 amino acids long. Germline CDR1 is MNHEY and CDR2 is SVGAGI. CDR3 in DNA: TGTGCCAGCAGTTACTCCTTCGAGTCGGGGAATGAGCAGTTCTTC. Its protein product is CASSYSFESGNEQFF.

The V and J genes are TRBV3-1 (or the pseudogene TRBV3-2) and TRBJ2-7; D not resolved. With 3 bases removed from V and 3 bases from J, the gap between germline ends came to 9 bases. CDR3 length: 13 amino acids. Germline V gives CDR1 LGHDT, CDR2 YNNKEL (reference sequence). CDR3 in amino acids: CASSHRVGYEQYF. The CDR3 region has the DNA TGTGCCAGCAGCCATCGAGTCGGCTACGAGCAGTACTTC.

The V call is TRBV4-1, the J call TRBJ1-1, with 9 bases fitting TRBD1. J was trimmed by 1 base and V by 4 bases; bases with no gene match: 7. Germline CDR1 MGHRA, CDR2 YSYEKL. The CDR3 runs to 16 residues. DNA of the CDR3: TGCGCCAGCAGCCTCTATCGGGACAGGGAGAACACTGAAGCTTTCTTT. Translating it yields CASSLYRDRENTEAFF.